Ten or more counts support the clone carrying this TCR beta chain. The antigen is unknown. TCRdb reanalysed the 5' RACE reads using MiXCR and keeps one entry per CDR3 protein. This sample has around 250,000 distinct CDR3 sequences, with approximately 8.3% found just once. The source of the sample is a study of identical twins. Whole-study findings and limits: There were fewer insertions in abundant cord blood beta clonotypes, but memory repertoires showed no such pattern. Twins shared out-of-frame alpha sequences with excess low generation probability.

Separately, the same data were catalogued under a study of yellow fever vaccine responses in identical twins. That work states: After vaccination, twins' T cell response reportedly seemed partly convergent, partly personalized.

The sample was CD8+ T cells sorted from blood. The source of this sequence is a woman under 30 in good health.

The CDR3 loop reads CASSDTGTDTQYF. CDR3 coding DNA: TGTGCCAGCAGTGACACAGGCACAGATACGCAGTATTTT. The chain combines TRBV6-4 with TRBJ2-3; D not resolved. The CDR3 consists of 13 residues. Germline values: CDR1 MRHNA, CDR2 SNTAGT. V lost 2 bases and J 1 base, leaving 4 bases between the germline ends.